The 14 T cell receptor beta chains listed next were all sequenced from one sample in a study of blood T cell repertoires in COVID-19. Sequencing used immunoSEQ multiplex PCR; TCRdb keeps in-frame clones, though not all of them. The sample has 120,000 or so clones, almost 80% seen once; the top ten hold more than 15%. The sample taken for sequencing was peripheral blood. All receptors come from a woman older than 75 with active or convalescent COVID-19.

The chain recombines TRBV5-1 with TRBJ1-2, with TRBD1 matching 7 bases. From germline, CDR1 is SGHRS and CDR2 YFSETQ. After removal of 4 bases from V and 4 bases from J, the junction contained 10 bases not matched to a gene. The CDR3 consists of 15 residues. The CDR3 here is CASSRGTEDPYGYTF. The CDR3 DNA reads as TGCGCCAGCAGCAGAGGGACAGAGGACCCCTATGGCTACACCTTC. Using reference TRBV5-1 and TRBJ1-2 for the parts outside the CDR3, the full variable domain is KAGVTQTPRYLIKTRGQQVTLSCSPISGHRSVSWYQQTPGQGLQFLFEYFSETQRNKGNFPGRFSGRQFSNSRSEMNVSTLELGDSALYLCASSRGTEDPYGYTFGSGTRLTVV.

The J gene is TRBJ2-1, the V gene TRBV5-1; TRBD2 matches at 9 bases. CDR1 and CDR2 (germline): SGHRS, YFSETQ. J lost 0 bases, V lost 4 bases, and 5 bases had no gene match. The CDR3 loop spans 16 amino acids. CDR3 nucleotide sequence: TGCGCCAGCAGCGTCCTAGCGGGGAGCTCCTACAATGAGCAGTTCTTC. Amino acids: CASSVLAGSSYNEQFF.

The gene calls are TRBV10-2 and TRBJ2-1; D is possibly TRBD2 (5 bases). Per the germline V gene, CDR1 is WSHSY and CDR2 is SAAADI. With 3 bases removed from V and 6 bases from J, the gap between germline ends came to 12 bases. This CDR3 spans 14 amino acids. CDR3 in amino acids: CASSERESRNEQFF. The CDR3 coding sequence is TGCGCCAGCAGTGAACGGGAATCGCGCAATGAGCAGTTCTTC.

This clone was observed once. This rearrangement joins TRBV10-3 to TRBJ1-1, with a tentative D call TRBD1 (5 bases). V gave up 4 bases and J gave up 0 bases, with 12 bases separating them. The CDR3 totals 15 residues. The germline V gene encodes CDR1 ENHRY and CDR2 SYGVKD. CDR3 region: CAISATGTLNTEAFF. The CDR3, as DNA: TGTGCCATCAGTGCCACAGGAACCTTGAACACTGAAGCTTTCTTT.

The chain uses TRBV28 and TRBJ2-7, with D perhaps matching TRBD1 (5 bases). Germline V gene data show CDR1 as MDHEN and CDR2 as SYDVKM. CDR3 length: 12 residues. V was clipped by 5 bases and J by 1 base, with 6 bases between them. The CDR3 here is CASSRQSYEQYF. The CDR3 bases are TGTGCCAGCAGTCGACAGTCCTACGAGCAGTACTTC. Looking up the rest from reference TRBV28 and TRBJ2-7 gives the full variable domain: DVKVTQSSRYLVKRTGEKVFLECVQDMDHENMFWYRQDPGLGLRLIYFSYDVKMKEKGDIPEGYSVSREKKERFSLILESASTNQTSMYLCASSRQSYEQYFGPGTRLTVT.

This chain uses TRBV28 with TRBJ1-2; D is unresolved. V was shortened by 7 bases and J by 0 bases, with 9 bases between the two germline ends. This CDR3 comprises 13 residues. Per germline, CDR1 MDHEN and CDR2 SYDVKM. The CDR3 reads CASNVSPNYGYTF. The CDR3 region has the DNA TGTGCCAGCAATGTCTCCCCTAACTATGGCTACACCTTC.

This chain joins TRBV18 and TRBJ2-7; D might be TRBD1 (6 bases). The CDR3 has 13 amino acids. V lost 4 bases and J lost 3, with 10 bases in between. The V gene's germline CDR1 is KGHSH and CDR2 LQKENI. The CDR3 here is CASSLQGSYEQYF. The CDR3 bases are TGTGCCAGCTCACTACAGGGTAGCTACGAGCAGTACTTC.

The V and J genes are TRBV2 and TRBJ1-2; the D gene is possibly TRBD1 (5 bases). The V end was cut by 3 bases, the J end by 0 bases, with 14 bases between. This CDR3 has 16 amino acids. Germline lookup yields CDR1 SNHLY and CDR2 FYNNEI. CDR3 in amino acids: CASSDKGLRANYGYTF. The CDR3 DNA reads as TGTGCCAGCAGTGATAAGGGGTTGAGAGCTAACTATGGCTACACCTTC. Variable domain in full (rest from reference TRBV2 and TRBJ1-2): EPEVTQTPSHQVTQMGQEVILRCVPISNHLYFYWYRQILGQKVEFLVSFYNNEISEKSEIFDDQFSVERPDGSNFTLKIRSTKLEDSAMYFCASSDKGLRANYGYTFGSGTRLTVV.

This rearrangement joins TRBV9 to TRBJ2-7; D may be TRBD1 (7 bases). Trimming shortened V by 0 bases and J by 6 bases, and 19 bases separated the two germline ends. The CDR3 consists of 16 residues. Germline CDR1 and CDR2: SGDLS and YYNGEE. CDR3 sequence (DNA): TGTGCCAGCAGCGTAGGACCGCCCCACAGGGGAGGCGAGCAGTACTTC. Amino acid sequence: CASSVGPPHRGGEQYF.

The chain links TRBV6-5 to TRBJ2-7; D is unclear. Trimming removed 8 bases from V and 0 bases from J, with 8 bases in between. The V gene's germline CDR1 is MNHEY and CDR2 SVGAGI. The CDR3 loop spans 12 amino acids. The CDR3 loop reads CASSSSSYEQYF. The CDR3 bases are TGTGCCAGCTCCTCCAGCTCCTACGAGCAGTACTTC.

V and J are TRBV11-2 and TRBJ2-1; TRBD2 agrees at 10 bases. The ends lost 10 bases at V and 13 bases at J; junction bases unmatched: 10. CDR3 length equals 12 residues. Germline V gene lookup returns CDR1 SGHAT and CDR2 FQNNGV. CDR3: CATTTSGLSQFF. CDR3 nucleotides: TGTGCCACCACGACTAGCGGGCTTTCACAGTTCTTC. The full variable domain, completed using reference TRBV11-2 and TRBJ2-1, is EAGVAQSPRYKIIEKRQSVAFWCNPISGHATLYWYQQILGQGPKLLIQFQNNGVVDDSQLPKDRFSAERLKGVDSTLKIQPAKLEDSAVYLCATTTSGLSQFFGPGTRLTVL.

This rearrangement joins TRBV9 to TRBJ1-5, with TRBD1 as a possible D gene (5 bases). Germline V gene data show CDR1 as SGDLS and CDR2 as YYNGEE. There are 14 residues in the CDR3. V lost 5 bases to trimming and J lost 7 bases, with 16 bases between them. The CDR3 sequence is CASSLSGANQPQHF. The DNA of the CDR3 is TGTGCCAGCAGTCTAAGTGGGGCCAACCAGCCCCAGCATTTT. Supplemented by reference TRBV9 and TRBJ1-5, the full variable domain reads DSGVTQTPKHLITATGQRVTLRCSPRSGDLSVYWYQQSLDQGLQFLIQYYNGEERAKGNILERFSAQQFPDLHSELNLSSLELGDSALYFCASSLSGANQPQHFGDGTRLSIL.

V gene TRBV12-3 or TRBV12-4 combines with J gene TRBJ1-1; unclear D gene. The V end was cut by 4 bases, the J end by 3 bases, with 9 bases between. The CDR3 contains 13 residues. In DNA form, the CDR3 reads TGTGCCAGCAGTTCAACCGGTTACACTGAAGCTTTCTTT. Its protein product is CASSSTGYTEAFF.

The chain carries TRBV18 and TRBJ1-5, with D hard to call. V lost 5 bases and J lost 0, with 5 bases in between. CDR3 length equals 13 residues. Germline CDR1 KGHSH, CDR2 LQKENI. The chain's CDR3 is CASSTNSNQPQHF. The CDR3 DNA follows: TGTGCCAGCTCAACTAATAGCAATCAGCCCCAGCATTTT.